This TCR beta chain appears in the sequencing data of a study of blood T cells in healthy people across ages. Each of the donors had 9 to 10 milliliters of peripheral blood drawn into EDTA-treated Vacutainer tubes. The authors isolated at least 6 million PBMCs per sample. CDR1 and CDR2 (germline): DFQATT, SNEGSKA (reference sequence). Trimming removed 0 bases at V and 4 bases at J, with 15 bases between. The CDR3 has 16 residues. For the second PCR, which ran for about 6 to 12 cycles, a sample-barcoded 5' primer and a J-beta primer mix were used. With 12 random nucleotides, a template-switch adaptor tagged each individual cDNA molecule. TCRdb passed the 5' RACE reads through MiXCR, listing each CDR3 protein once. The sample contains 1.8 million or so distinct CDR3 sequences, about two fifths of which appear only once.

The chain couples TRBV20-1 to TRBJ2-2, with D perhaps assigned TRBD1 or TRBD2 (5 bases each). The sequenced material came from blood. The source of this sequence is a human donor in good health. The CDR3 coding sequence is TGCAGTGCTAGAGACACGGGACGGATGGCCACCGGGGAGCTGTTTTTT. This translates into CSARDTGRMATGELFF.